This T cell receptor (beta chain) came from a study of T cell changes during pregnancy in multiple sclerosis. The germline V gene has CDR1 SGHDT and CDR2 YYEEEE. V was pared by 1 base and J by 5 bases, with 4 bases of the junction left unmatched. The CDR3 totals 14 residues. Sequencing used immunoSEQ multiplex PCR; TCRdb keeps in-frame clones, though not all of them. The sample has about 69,000 clones, about 91% seen once; the top ten hold 0.29%. Here the sequenced sample was CD4+ T cells from peripheral blood mononuclear cells, taken in the third trimester of pregnancy. The origin of this receptor is a female donor in good health, enrolled as a control in a pregnancy study. V gene TRBV5-6 combines with J gene TRBJ1-2; 8 positions match TRBD1. The DNA for the CDR3 is TGTGCCAGCAGCTTGCCAGGGGGCTTGTATGGCTACACCTTC. This codes for CASSLPGGLYGYTF.